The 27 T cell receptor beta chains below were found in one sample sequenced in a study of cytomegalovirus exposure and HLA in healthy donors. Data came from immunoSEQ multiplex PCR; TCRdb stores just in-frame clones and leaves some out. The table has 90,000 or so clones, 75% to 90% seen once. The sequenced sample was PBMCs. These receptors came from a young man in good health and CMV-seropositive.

Here the CDR3 reads CATEGGPRVGEQFF. The CDR3 region has the DNA TGTGCCACGGAGGGGGGGCCAAGGGTCGGTGAGCAGTTCTTC. The chain recombines TRBV15 with TRBJ2-1; D may be TRBD2 (7 bases). The CDR3 is 14 residues long. CDR1 is LNHNV, CDR2 YYDKDF, per germline (reference sequence). V was clipped by 9 bases and J by 9 bases, with 21 bases between them.

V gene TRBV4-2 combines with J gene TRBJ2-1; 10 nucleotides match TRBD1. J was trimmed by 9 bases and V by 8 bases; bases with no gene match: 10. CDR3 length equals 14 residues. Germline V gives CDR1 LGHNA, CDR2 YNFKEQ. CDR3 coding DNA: TGTGCCAGCCGCCGGGACAGGGGAGCGGGTGAGCAGTTCTTC. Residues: CASRRDRGAGEQFF.

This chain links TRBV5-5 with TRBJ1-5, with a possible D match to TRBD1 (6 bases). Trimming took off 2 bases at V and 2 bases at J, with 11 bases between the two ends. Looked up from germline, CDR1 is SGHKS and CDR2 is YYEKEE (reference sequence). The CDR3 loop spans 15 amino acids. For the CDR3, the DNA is TGTGCCAGCAGCTTAGGGGGGGTCGGCAATCAGCCCCAGCATTTT. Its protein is CASSLGGVGNQPQHF.

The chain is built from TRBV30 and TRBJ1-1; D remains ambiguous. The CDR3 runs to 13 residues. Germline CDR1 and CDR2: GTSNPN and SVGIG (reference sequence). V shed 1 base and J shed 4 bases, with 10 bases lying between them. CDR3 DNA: TGTGCCTGGAGTGGTCCCCGAGGCACTGAAGCTTTCTTT. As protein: CAWSGPRGTEAFF.

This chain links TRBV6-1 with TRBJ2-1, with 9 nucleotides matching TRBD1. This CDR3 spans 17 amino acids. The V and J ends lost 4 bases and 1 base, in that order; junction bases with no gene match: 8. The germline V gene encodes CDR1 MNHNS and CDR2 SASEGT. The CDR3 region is CASSGSYRGLSYNEQFF. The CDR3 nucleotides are TGTGCCAGCAGTGGTAGCTACAGGGGGCTTTCCTACAATGAGCAGTTCTTC.

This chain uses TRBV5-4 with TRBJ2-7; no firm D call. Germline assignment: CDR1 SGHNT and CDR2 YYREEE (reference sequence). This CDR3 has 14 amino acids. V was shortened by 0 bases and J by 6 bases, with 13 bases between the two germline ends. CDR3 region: CASSLGPEPGEQYF. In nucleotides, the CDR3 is TGTGCCAGCAGCTTGGGACCAGAGCCGGGCGAGCAGTACTTC.

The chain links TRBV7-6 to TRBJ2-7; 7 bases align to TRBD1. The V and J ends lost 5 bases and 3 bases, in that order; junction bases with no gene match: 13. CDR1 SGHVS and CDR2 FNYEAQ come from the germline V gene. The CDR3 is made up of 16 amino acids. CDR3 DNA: TGTGCCAGCAGCCCAGGCCGGACAGGCGAATACTACGAGCAGTACTTC. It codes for CASSPGRTGEYYEQYF.

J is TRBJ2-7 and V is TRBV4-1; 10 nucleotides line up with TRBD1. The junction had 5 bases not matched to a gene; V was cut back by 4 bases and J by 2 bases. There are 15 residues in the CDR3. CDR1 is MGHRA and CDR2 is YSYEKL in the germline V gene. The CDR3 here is CASSLSGTGAYEQYF. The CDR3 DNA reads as TGCGCCAGCAGCCTATCCGGGACAGGGGCCTACGAGCAGTACTTC.

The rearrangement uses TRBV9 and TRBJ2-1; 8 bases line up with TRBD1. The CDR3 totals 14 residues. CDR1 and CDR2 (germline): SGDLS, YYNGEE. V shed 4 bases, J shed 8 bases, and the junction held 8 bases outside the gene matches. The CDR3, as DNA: TGTGCCAGCAGCTCAGGACAGGGTGTACATGAGCAGTTCTTC. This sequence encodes CASSSGQGVHEQFF.

CDR3 in DNA: TGTGCCAGCAGTTACTCTGGGTCATCTAGCTCCTACGAGCAGTACTTC. This sequence encodes CASSYSGSSSSYEQYF. This chain connects TRBV6-6 to TRBJ2-7, with no clear D. The CDR3 has 16 amino acids. Trimming took 0 bases from V and 0 from J, leaving 12 bases between them. CDR1 and CDR2 from the germline V gene are MNHNY and SVGAGI (reference sequence).

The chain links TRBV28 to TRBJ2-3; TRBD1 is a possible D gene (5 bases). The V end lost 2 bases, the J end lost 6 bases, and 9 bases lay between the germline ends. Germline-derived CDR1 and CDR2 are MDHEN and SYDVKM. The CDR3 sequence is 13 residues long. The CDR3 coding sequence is TGTGCCAGCAGTTTAAGGGGATCCGATACGCAGTATTTT. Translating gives CASSLRGSDTQYF. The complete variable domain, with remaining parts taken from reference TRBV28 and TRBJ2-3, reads DVKVTQSSRYLVKRTGEKVFLECVQDMDHENMFWYRQDPGLGLRLIYFSYDVKMKEKGDIPEGYSVSREKKERFSLILESASTNQTSMYLCASSLRGSDTQYFGPGTRLTVL.

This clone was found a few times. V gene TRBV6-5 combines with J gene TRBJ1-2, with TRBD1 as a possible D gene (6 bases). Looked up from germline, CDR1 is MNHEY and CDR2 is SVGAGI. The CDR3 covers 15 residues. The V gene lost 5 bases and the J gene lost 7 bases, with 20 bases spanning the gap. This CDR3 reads CASSGRGRGFSGYTF. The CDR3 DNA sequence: TGTGCCAGCAGTGGGAGGGGCAGGGGATTTAGTGGCTACACCTTC.

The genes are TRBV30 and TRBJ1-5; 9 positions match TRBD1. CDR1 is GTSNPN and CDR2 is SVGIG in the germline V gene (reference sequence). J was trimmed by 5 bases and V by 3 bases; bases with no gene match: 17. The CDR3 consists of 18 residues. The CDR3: CAWRPPNRGRFLDQPQHF. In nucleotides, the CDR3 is TGTGCCTGGAGGCCGCCGAACAGGGGGCGATTCCTGGATCAGCCCCAGCATTTT.

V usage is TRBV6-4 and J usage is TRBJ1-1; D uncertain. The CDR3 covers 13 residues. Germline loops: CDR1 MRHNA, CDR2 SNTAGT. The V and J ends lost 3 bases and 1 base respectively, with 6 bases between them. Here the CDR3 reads CASSEAGNTEAFF. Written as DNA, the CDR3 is TGTGCCAGCAGTGAGGCGGGGAACACTGAAGCTTTCTTT.

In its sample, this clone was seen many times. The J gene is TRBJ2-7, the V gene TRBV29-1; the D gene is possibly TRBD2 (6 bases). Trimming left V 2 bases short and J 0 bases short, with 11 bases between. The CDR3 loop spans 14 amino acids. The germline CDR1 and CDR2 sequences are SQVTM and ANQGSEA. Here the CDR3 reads CSVELDSGSYEQYF. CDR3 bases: TGCAGCGTTGAATTGGATAGCGGCTCCTACGAGCAGTACTTC.

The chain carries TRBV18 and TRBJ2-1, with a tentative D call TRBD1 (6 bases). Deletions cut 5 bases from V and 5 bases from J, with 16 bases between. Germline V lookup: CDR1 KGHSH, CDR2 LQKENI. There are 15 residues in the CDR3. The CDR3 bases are TGTGCCAGCTCAAGGGGGAGTGTCGCCCACAATGAGCAGTTCTTC. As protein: CASSRGSVAHNEQFF. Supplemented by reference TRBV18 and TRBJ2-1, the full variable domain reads NAGVMQNPRHLVRRRGQEARLRCSPMKGHSHVYWYRQLPEEGLKFMVYLQKENIIDESGMPKERFSAEFPKEGPSILRIQQVVRGDSAAYFCASSRGSVAHNEQFFGPGTRLTVL.

DNA for the CDR3: TGTGCCAGCAGCTCGAACCCCGACAGGGACGGCTCTGGAAACACCATATATTTT. Encoded protein: CASSSNPDRDGSGNTIYF. V usage is TRBV7-3 and J usage is TRBJ1-3; 7 nucleotides agree with TRBD1. This CDR3 spans 18 amino acids. CDR1 and CDR2 (germline): SGHTA, FQGTGA. V lost 4 bases, J lost 0 bases, and 12 bases stayed unmatched. Filled out from reference TRBV7-3 and TRBJ1-3, the complete variable domain reads GAGVSQTPSNKVTEKGKYVELRCDPISGHTALYWYRQSLGQGPEFLIYFQGTGAADDSGLPNDRFFAVRPEGSVSTLKIQRTERGDSAVYLCASSSNPDRDGSGNTIYFGEGSWLTVV.

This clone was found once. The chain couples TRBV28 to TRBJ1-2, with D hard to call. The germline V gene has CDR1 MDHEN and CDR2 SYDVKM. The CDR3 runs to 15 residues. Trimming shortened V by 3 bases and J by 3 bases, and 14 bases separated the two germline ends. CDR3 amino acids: CASSFPISDYYGYTF. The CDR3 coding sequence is TGTGCCAGCAGTTTCCCAATCTCTGACTACTATGGCTACACCTTC.

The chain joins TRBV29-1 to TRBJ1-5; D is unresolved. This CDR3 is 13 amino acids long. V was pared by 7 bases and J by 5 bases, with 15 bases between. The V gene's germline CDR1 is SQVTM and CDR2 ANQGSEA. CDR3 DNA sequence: TGCAGCGCCGAAACTGGGCCCTATCAGCCCCAGCATTTT. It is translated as CSAETGPYQPQHF.

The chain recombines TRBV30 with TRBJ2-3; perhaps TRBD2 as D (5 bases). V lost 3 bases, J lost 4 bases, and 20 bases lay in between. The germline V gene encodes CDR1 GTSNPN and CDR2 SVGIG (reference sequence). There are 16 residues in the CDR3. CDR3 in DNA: TGTGCCTGGAGCTCCAGGACTGCCCCGGCGGCAGATACGCAGTATTTT. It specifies CAWSSRTAPAADTQYF.

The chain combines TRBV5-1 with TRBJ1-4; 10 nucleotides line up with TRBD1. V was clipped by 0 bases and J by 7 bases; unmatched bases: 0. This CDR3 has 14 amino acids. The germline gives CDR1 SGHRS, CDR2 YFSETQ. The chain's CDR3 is CASSLGQGAEKLFF. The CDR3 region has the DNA TGCGCCAGCAGCTTGGGACAGGGGGCTGAAAAACTGTTTTTT.

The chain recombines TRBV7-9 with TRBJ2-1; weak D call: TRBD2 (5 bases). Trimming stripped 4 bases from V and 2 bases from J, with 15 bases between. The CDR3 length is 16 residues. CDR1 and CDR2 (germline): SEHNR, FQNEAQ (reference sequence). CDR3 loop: CASSSPLATTYNEQFF. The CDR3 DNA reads TGTGCCAGCAGCTCCCCCTTAGCGACAACCTACAATGAGCAGTTCTTC.

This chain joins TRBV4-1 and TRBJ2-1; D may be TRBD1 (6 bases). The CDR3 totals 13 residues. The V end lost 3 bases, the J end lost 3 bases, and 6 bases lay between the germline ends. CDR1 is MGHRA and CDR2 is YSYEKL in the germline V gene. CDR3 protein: CASSQGHYNEQFF. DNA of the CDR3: TGCGCCAGCAGCCAGGGACACTACAATGAGCAGTTCTTC.

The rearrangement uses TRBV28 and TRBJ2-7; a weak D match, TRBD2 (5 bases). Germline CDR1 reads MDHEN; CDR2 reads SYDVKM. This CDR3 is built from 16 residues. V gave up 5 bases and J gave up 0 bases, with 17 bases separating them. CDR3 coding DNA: TGTGCCAGCAGTGCCGGAGGACGTGGGAGCTCCTACGAGCAGTACGTC. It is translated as CASSAGGRGSSYEQYV.

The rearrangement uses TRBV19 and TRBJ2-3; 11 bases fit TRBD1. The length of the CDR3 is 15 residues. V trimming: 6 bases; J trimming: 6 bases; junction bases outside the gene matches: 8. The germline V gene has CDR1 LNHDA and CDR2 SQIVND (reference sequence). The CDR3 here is CASSPWTGGGDTQYF. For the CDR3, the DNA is TGTGCCAGTAGCCCCTGGACAGGGGGCGGGGATACGCAGTATTTT.

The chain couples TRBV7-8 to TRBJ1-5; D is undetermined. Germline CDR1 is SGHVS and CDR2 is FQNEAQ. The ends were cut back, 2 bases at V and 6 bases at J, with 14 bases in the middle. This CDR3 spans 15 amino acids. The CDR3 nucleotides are TGTGCCAGCAGCTTAAGTTTGGAGCGCCGTCAGCCCCAGCATTTT. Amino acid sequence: CASSLSLERRQPQHF.

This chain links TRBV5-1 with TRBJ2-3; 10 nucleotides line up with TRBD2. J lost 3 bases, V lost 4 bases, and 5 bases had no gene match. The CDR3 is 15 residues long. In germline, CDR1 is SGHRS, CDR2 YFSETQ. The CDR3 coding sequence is TGCGCCAGCAGCACCGGACTAGCGGTTACAGATACGCAGTATTTT. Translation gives CASSTGLAVTDTQYF. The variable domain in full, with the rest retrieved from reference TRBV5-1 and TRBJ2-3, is KAGVTQTPRYLIKTRGQQVTLSCSPISGHRSVSWYQQTPGQGLQFLFEYFSETQRNKGNFPGRFSGRQFSNSRSEMNVSTLELGDSALYLCASSTGLAVTDTQYFGPGTRLTVL.